This TCR beta chain was profiled in a study of shared clonotypes between healthy human individuals (dated by TCRdb to about 2020). Describing the broader study: A couple of women and a few men aged 18 to 49 years were included in the cohort. Per donor, three plates each were used for CD4 naive and CD4 memory, two for CD8 naive, and one for CD8 memory. Blood TCR repertoires of about five healthy adults were deeply sequenced to estimate repertoire size and the extent of clonotype sharing between individuals. Different laboratories and diverse techniques were used to prepare libraries and sequence TCR repertoires, to increase sequencing depth and limit assay-specific biases. Between about 0.8 and 9 billion PBMCs per donor were obtained by leukapheresis. Study-wide findings and limitations: Rarefaction of sorted-subset datasets indicated incomplete sequencing despite the large sequencing depth. Sampling was limited to blood, and TCR repertoires in tissue likely differ from TCR repertoires in blood. Based on pairwise subsampling, the degree of clonotype sharing among donors was expected to be affected by sequencing depth. Compared with non-shared clonotypes, the clonotypes found in all four sorted-subset donors had higher generation probabilities. Naive subsets generally had larger estimated clonotype richness than memory subsets. About 4.5% of naive CD4, 3.5% of naive CD8, roughly 2.5% of memory CD4, and about 0.4% of memory CD8 clonotypes were shared across several donors. The genetic and exposure-history diversity represented was limited by the small number of donors.

The donors were healthy, HIV-negative adults with no recently reported acute infections or vaccinations. Every donor was a Caucasian adult living in Nashville, Tennessee, USA. CD8 memory samples consisted of magnetically selected CD45RO+ cells combined with CCR7-negative CD45RA+ effector memory (TemRA) cells. Blood was obtained by leukapheresis, after which PBMCs were separated by Ficoll-Histopaque density gradient centrifugation and cryopreserved in liquid nitrogen vapor phase. Analytical flow cytometry was used to check the purity and quantity of every magnetically sorted T cell population. Each sorted fraction had its genomic DNA isolated and then quantified by UV absorbance on a Nanodrop 2000c. Using the deep immunoSEQ assay, TCR CDR3 regions were amplified from genomic DNA by multiplex PCR. Genomic DNA extracted from each cell subset was distributed evenly over all wells of several immunoSEQ 96-well plates, and each plate served as one replicate. For sorted subsets, approximately 190 ng genomic DNA, equal to about 30,000 T cell genomes, was loaded into each replicate PCR. The purified libraries were quantified using a Qubit 3.0 fluorometer, sized with a Bioanalyzer 2100, and then quantified again using the KAPA Library Quantification kit. A separate single-read 150-cycle Illumina NextSeq 550 flow cell was used to sequence each immunoSEQ 96-well plate. The authors' pipeline ran thus. Because the immunoSEQ output held only junctional sequences and lacked quality scores, the filtering could not match the filtering applied to full-length reads. To assign V/J genes and CDR3, sequences were annotated against IMGT germline references using PyIR, a Python wrapper for IgBLAST v1.9. Any read was removed if the V/J assignment was weak (E-value above 1e-6), the CDR3 was missing, or the read contained stop codons, out-of-frame junctions, or ambiguous translated residues. V3J clonotypes were defined by identical inferred V gene, J gene, and CDR3 amino acid sequence. To compute the percentage overlap between repertoires, the number of shared unique clonotypes was divided by the size of the smaller repertoire. RTK rarefaction, the Chao1 estimator, and Recon v2.1 estimates of unobserved clonotypes were used to assess repertoire richness. For all TCRbeta clonotypes obtained by the gDNA method from a handful of donors, generation probabilities were computed with OLGA. Sourced from immuneACCESS, this table was stored by TCRdb with only in-frame sequences that have V and J called. A share of the clones is absent; for the studies checked, an unresolved V gene accounts for under half, and the remainder has no known explanation. The V and J calls and clone size were taken over from that table, and D and trimming were inferred from the DNA. Within this sample are fewer than 150,000 clones, with more than 65% of them counted one time only. Clones ranked in the top ten supply 20% to 25% of the sample.

On this clone itself: Its antigen target is currently unknown. No much larger clone is present one base from it, and per-base qualities are unavailable.

This TCR was recovered from a woman younger than 45 in good health. What was sequenced was memory CD8+ T cells sorted from blood. The sample's cell subset or site label is to be understood as: CD45RO+ cells pooled with CCR7-negative TemRA cells.

The CDR3 region: CASSFVSGDSFRGYSYEQYF. The DNA sequence reads TGTGCCAGCAGTTTTGTTTCGGGGGATAGTTTCAGGGGATATTCCTACGAGCAGTACTTC. This sequence uses TRBV28 and TRBJ2-7; the D call could be TRBD1 or TRBD2, with each sharing 6 bases. According to the germline V gene, CDR1 reads MDHEN and CDR2 reads SYDVKM. V loses 3 bases, J loses 1 base, and the germline ends lie 28 bases apart. The CDR3 runs 20 amino acids, cysteine and phenylalanine included. Of the read, only the CDR3 DNA is kept; its 60 bases are in frame from base 1.